One and the same sample provided the 29 T cell receptor beta chains below, sequenced in a study of naive and memory T cell subsets. Ligated cDNA underwent four rounds of PCR with nested alpha and beta constant region primers and SP2. A single record per CDR3 protein comes from TCRdb applying MiXCR to the 5' RACE reads. The sample contains 30,000 to 40,000 distinct CDR3 sequences, over 15% of which appear only once. The library had UMIs added by 3' ligation of an oligonucleotide to TCR cDNA. Receptors originate from a female donor in good health.

In its sample, this clonotype was seen many times. The chain recombines TRBV7-2 with TRBJ1-2; 9 bases align to TRBD1. The CDR3 sequence is 15 residues long. Trimming at V came to 1 base and at J to 6 bases, leaving 6 bases not matched to a gene. Germline V gene data show CDR1 as SGHTA and CDR2 as FQGNSA. CDR3: CASSLDHRGHDGYTF. The CDR3 nucleotides are TGTGCCAGCAGCTTAGACCACAGGGGGCACGATGGCTACACCTTC. Drawing the rest from reference TRBV7-2 and TRBJ1-2, the complete variable domain is GAGVSQSPSNKVTEKGKDVELRCDPISGHTALYWYRQSLGQGLEFLIYFQGNSAPDKSGLPSDRFSAERTGGSVSTLTIQRTQQEDSAVYLCASSLDHRGHDGYTFGSGTRLTVV.

Of note for this clonotype: A much larger clone lies one base from this, so it may be a read error. V usage is TRBV20-1 and J usage is TRBJ1-1; no definite D call. V lost 3 bases and J 1 base, leaving 9 bases between the germline ends. Germline CDR1 and CDR2: DFQATT and SNEGSKA (reference sequence). This CDR3 region has 13 residues. The CDR3 nucleotides read TGCAGTGCTAGGTTTACCGGGAACACTGAAGCTTTCTTT. This translates into CSARFTGNTEAFF.

The genes are TRBV7-2 and TRBJ2-3; possibly TRBD1 for D (5 bases). The J call may be faulty, since TRBJ1-5 better matches the DNA end. The CDR3 runs 15 residues. CDR1 is SGHTA, CDR2 FQGNSA, per germline. CDR3 DNA sequence: TGTGCCAGCAGCTTAGCGTGGGGGGGGTCAGATACGCAGCATTTT. It encodes CASSLAWGGSDTQHF.

The gene calls are TRBV12-3 or TRBV12-4 and TRBJ1-6, with D unclear. The CDR3 is 12 amino acids. V shed 9 bases and J shed 7 bases, with 10 bases lying between them. The CDR3 sequence is CASGRVNSPLHF. Written as DNA, the CDR3 is TGTGCCAGTGGCCGGGTAAATTCACCCCTCCACTTT.

This clonotype was seen a handful of times. The V gene is TRBV6-1, the J gene TRBJ2-3; TRBD2 aligns across 10 bases. Germline V lookup: CDR1 MNHNS, CDR2 SASEGT. Trimming took 2 bases from V and 6 from J; bases not matched to a gene: 5. The CDR3 is 15 amino acids. The CDR3 region is CASSELAGGDDTQYF. The CDR3 nucleotides are TGTGCCAGCAGTGAATTAGCGGGGGGTGACGATACGCAGTATTTT.

This clonotype appeared a few times. The rearrangement joins TRBV13 to TRBJ1-3; no clear D. The CDR3 is 14 residues long. V shed 0 bases and J shed 4 bases, with 7 bases lying between them. CDR1 is PRHDT, CDR2 FYEKMQ, per germline (reference sequence). As DNA, the CDR3 is TGTGCCAGCAGCTTAGGTGGAGGAGGAAACACCATATATTTT. Translated, it gives CASSLGGGGNTIYF.

The table lists this clonotype with a few counts. The V and J genes are TRBV18 and TRBJ2-1; D uncertain. CDR3 size: 12 residues. Germline CDR1 reads KGHSH; CDR2 reads LQKENI. The V end lost 1 base, the J end lost 7 bases, and 5 bases lay between the germline ends. The CDR3 region is CASSPQGNEQFF. In DNA form, the CDR3 reads TGTGCCAGCTCACCACAGGGTAATGAGCAGTTCTTC.

The chain uses TRBV10-2 and TRBJ2-1; 14 nucleotides line up with TRBD2. Germline V gene lookup returns CDR1 WSHSY and CDR2 SAAADI. The J segment lost 9 bases and the V segment lost 6 bases, leaving 10 bases of the junction unmatched. The CDR3 consists of 16 residues. DNA of the CDR3: TGCGCCAGCAGCTCGACGACTAGCGGGGGGGCTTTTGAGCAGTTCTTC. It codes for CASSSTTSGGAFEQFF.

There are many counts of this clonotype. V gene TRBV29-1 combines with J gene TRBJ2-2; 10 bases align to TRBD1. CDR1 and CDR2 (germline): SQVTM, ANQGSEA. The J segment lost 4 bases and the V segment lost 7 bases, leaving 12 bases of the junction unmatched. This CDR3 region has 16 residues. Here the CDR3 reads CSGAGTGESITGELFF. The CDR3 DNA sequence: TGCAGCGGGGCCGGGACAGGGGAGAGTATCACCGGGGAGCTGTTTTTT.

This clonotype was seen repeatedly, ten times or more. This chain connects TRBV20-1 to TRBJ1-6, with TRBD1 identical over 9 bases. This CDR3 has 15 amino acids. Germline loops: CDR1 DFQATT, CDR2 SNEGSKA (reference sequence). V lost 0 bases, J lost 8 bases, and 5 bases stayed unmatched. The CDR3 coding sequence is TGCAGTGCTAGAGAGGAGCGGACAGGGGATTCACCCCTCCACTTT. Protein: CSAREERTGDSPLHF.

This clonotype was picked up a small number of times. The chain employs TRBV20-1 and TRBJ1-6; D uncertain. Trimming removed 6 bases at V and 0 bases at J, with 15 bases between. The length of the CDR3 is 16 residues. Germline V gives CDR1 DFQATT, CDR2 SNEGSKA (reference sequence). CDR3 sequence: CSANKVESSYNSPLHF. The CDR3 DNA sequence: TGCAGTGCAAATAAAGTGGAGAGCTCCTATAATTCACCCCTCCACTTT.

This clonotype was found many times. J is TRBJ1-2 and V is TRBV29-1, with D possibly TRBD1 on 5 matching bases. Germline V gene lookup returns CDR1 SQVTM and CDR2 ANQGSEA. V lost 4 bases and J 3 bases, leaving 12 bases between the germline ends. The CDR3 consists of 13 residues. Here the CDR3 DNA reads TGCAGCGTTGCGGGGGTGGCGGACTATGGCTACACCTTC. This translates into CSVAGVADYGYTF.

This clonotype is deemed medium-sized. This chain joins TRBV29-1 and TRBJ1-4; D gene unclear. V lost 3 bases and J 0 bases, leaving 20 bases between the germline ends. Germline CDR1 and CDR2: SQVTM and ANQGSEA. The CDR3 runs to 18 residues. The CDR3: CSVEAPGPLEATNEKLFF. For the CDR3, the DNA is TGCAGCGTTGAGGCTCCGGGCCCTCTGGAGGCAACTAATGAAAAACTGTTTTTT.

This clonotype was seen repeatedly, ten times or more. The V call is TRBV11-2, the J call TRBJ2-7, with D possibly being TRBD1 (6 bases). Per the germline V gene, CDR1 is SGHAT and CDR2 is FQNNGV. The CDR3 is 16 amino acids. V was shortened by 4 bases and J by 1 base, with 17 bases between the two germline ends. CDR3 DNA sequence: TGTGCCAGCAGCTCGGGCCTGACAGGTTTTTCCTACGAGCAGTACTTC. Amino acids: CASSSGLTGFSYEQYF.

The genes are TRBV5-1 and TRBJ2-5; 7 bases agree with TRBD1. The V gene end was trimmed by 4 bases and the J gene end by 1 base; junction bases not matched to a gene: 10. CDR3 length: 16 amino acids. Germline V CDR1 and CDR2: SGHRS, YFSETQ. CDR3 amino acids: CASSPVWDSVQETQYF. In DNA form, the CDR3 reads TGCGCCAGCAGCCCCGTCTGGGACAGCGTCCAAGAGACCCAGTACTTC.

Remarks on this clonotype: This is likely a read error, given that the CDR3 carries no conserved phenylalanine or tryptophan at its end. The J gene is TRBJ1-1, the V gene TRBV5-1, with D hard to call. V lost 7 bases and J 1 base, leaving 14 bases between the germline ends. The germline V gene encodes CDR1 SGHRS and CDR2 YFSETQ. The CDR3 has 14 residues. This CDR3 is CASAISVSNTEAFS. The DNA of the CDR3 is TGCGCCAGCGCGATTAGTGTTTCGAACACTGAAGCTTTCTCT.

The chain has TRBV7-2 and TRBJ2-1, with 9 bases lining up with TRBD2. Losses at the gene ends were 0 bases for V and 0 bases for J; bases not matched to a gene: 3. The CDR3 is made up of 17 amino acids. Germline loops: CDR1 SGHTA, CDR2 FQGNSA. The CDR3 reads CASSLAGSGGSYNEQFF. The DNA of the CDR3 is TGTGCCAGCAGCTTAGCGGGTAGCGGGGGCTCCTACAATGAGCAGTTCTTC.

This clonotype was seen repeatedly, ten times or more. This chain connects TRBV7-8 to TRBJ2-7; D is unclear. CDR3 length: 14 amino acids. Deletions cut 1 base from V and 5 bases from J, with 12 bases between. Germline lookup yields CDR1 SGHVS and CDR2 FQNEAQ. CDR3 sequence (DNA): TGTGCCAGCAGCTTAGATTACGGCACCCACGAGCAGTACTTC. This sequence encodes CASSLDYGTHEQYF.

Many counts were recorded for this clonotype. The V and J genes are TRBV15 and TRBJ2-1, with 7 bases matching TRBD2. The germline V gene encodes CDR1 LNHNV and CDR2 YYDKDF (reference sequence). The CDR3 is 15 residues long. The V segment lost 7 bases and the J segment 4 bases; nucleotides outside the gene matches: 10. CDR3 sequence (DNA): TGTGCCACCACGAGTGAGACTAGCCGATACAATGAGCAGTTCTTC. It is translated as CATTSETSRYNEQFF.

This clonotype is labeled as medium-sized (0.01 to 0.1%). The rearrangement uses TRBV6-2 or TRBV6-3 and TRBJ2-2; 7 positions match TRBD1. CDR1 is MNHEY, CDR2 SVGEGT, per germline. The CDR3 is 16 amino acids. J gave up 2 bases and V 0 bases, and 3 bases lay outside the gene matches. DNA of the CDR3: TGTGCCAGCAGTTACTCGGAAGGGGGCAACACCGGGGAGCTGTTTTTT. Its translation: CASSYSEGGNTGELFF.

There are a few counts of this clonotype. The V call is TRBV12-3 or TRBV12-4, the J call TRBJ2-1, with D maybe TRBD2 (5 bases). The V end was cut by 1 base, the J end by 13 bases, with 8 bases between. The CDR3 has 11 residues. The CDR3 coding sequence is TGTGCCAGCAGTTTAGGGACTTCACAGTTCTTC. Residues: CASSLGTSQFF.

In its sample, this clonotype was seen many times. The V call is TRBV19, the J call TRBJ2-3; possible D gene TRBD2, 5 bases. There are 14 residues in the CDR3. V was clipped by 7 bases and J by 2 bases, with 13 bases between them. CDR1 is LNHDA and CDR2 is SQIVND in the germline V gene (reference sequence). In nucleotides, the CDR3 is TGTGCCAGTACCCCGTCCGGGAACACAGATACGCAGTATTTT. This sequence encodes CASTPSGNTDTQYF.

This clonotype was seen a few times. Here the CDR3 reads CASSERAGNTIYF. CDR3 in DNA: TGTGCCAGCAGTGAAAGGGCTGGAAACACCATATATTTT. The chain recombines TRBV6-5 with TRBJ1-3; D unresolved. The CDR3 sequence is 13 residues long. From germline, CDR1 is MNHEY and CDR2 SVGAGI. V was cut by 5 bases and J by 2 bases, with 7 bases left in between.

This clonotype was recorded only once. CDR3 sequence: CASSVGGREAFF. CDR3 in DNA: TGTGCCAGCAGCGTAGGAGGACGTGAAGCTTTCTTT. This rearrangement joins TRBV9 to TRBJ1-1, with D hard to call. Germline CDR1 and CDR2: SGDLS and YYNGEE. CDR3 size: 12 residues. Trimming took off 0 bases at V and 7 bases at J, with 7 bases between the two ends.

A remark on this clonotype: One end of the junction varies from germline; a read error may be responsible. V usage is TRBV6-5 and J usage is TRBJ1-2, with D maybe TRBD1 (6 bases). This CDR3 contains 17 residues. Germline lookup yields CDR1 MNHEY and CDR2 SVGAGI. The CDR3 reads CASSYLPLPGGGYGDTF. The CDR3 DNA reads TGTGCCAGCAGTTACCTCCCTCTCCCCGGGGGCGGCTATGGCGACACCTTC.

V usage is TRBV10-3 and J usage is TRBJ2-7, with D tentatively TRBD1 or TRBD2 (5 bases each). Germline assignment: CDR1 ENHRY and CDR2 SYGVKD. The CDR3 loop spans 13 amino acids. Trimming pared 6 bases from V and 3 bases from J, leaving 12 bases between. This chain's CDR3 is CAIREGAGYEQYF. The CDR3 coding sequence is TGTGCCATCAGGGAAGGGGCGGGCTACGAGCAGTACTTC.

This clonotype was detected many times. The chain uses TRBV29-1 and TRBJ1-1; tentative D call: TRBD1 (6 bases). Deletions cut 7 bases from V and 0 bases from J, with 15 bases between. CDR3 length equals 14 residues. The germline V gene has CDR1 SQVTM and CDR2 ANQGSEA. The CDR3 is CSAGPGDMNTEAFF. Here the CDR3 DNA reads TGCAGCGCTGGGCCAGGGGATATGAACACTGAAGCTTTCTTT.

This clonotype has a count of ten or more. This rearrangement joins TRBV6-5 to TRBJ2-3; D not resolved. The CDR3 length is 12 residues. Between the trimmed V and J ends, which lost 6 bases and 6 bases, there was a span of 10 bases. Germline CDR1 and CDR2: MNHEY and SVGAGI. In DNA, the CDR3 is TGTGCCAGCAGCACTCCAACGGATACGCAGTATTTT. Protein product: CASSTPTDTQYF.

This clonotype is medium-sized. The chain joins TRBV6-4 to TRBJ2-1; the match to TRBD1 covers 7 bases. Germline V gene data show CDR1 as MRHNA and CDR2 as SNTAGT. This CDR3 comprises 17 residues. J gave up 7 bases and V 0 bases, and 12 bases lay outside the gene matches. In nucleotides, the CDR3 is TGTGCCAGCAGTGACTCTGGGACAGTTCAGGTAGAAAATGAGCAGTTCTTC. As protein: CASSDSGTVQVENEQFF.